This T cell receptor (beta chain) was observed in a study of T-cell memory formation after mild COVID-19. This CDR3 comprises 14 residues. Germline V gene sequence: CDR1 LGHNA, CDR2 YNFKEQ. Findings of the study overall: Detection of some responders pre-infection suggested pre-existing cross-reactive memory T cells participated. Contracting CD4+ clones lay largely in CM and EM, with CD8+ ones residing in EMRA. Later expanders leaned toward CD4+, whereas clones contracting from day 15 to 85 were balanced CD4/CD8.

TCRdb reanalysed the 5' RACE reads using MiXCR and keeps one entry per CDR3 protein. The sample consists of hundreds of thousands of distinct CDR3 sequences, approximately 20% of them appearing once. Regarding this clonotype: What it binds is not known. At one end, the junction sequence differs from germline, possibly due to a read error.

Input material: PBMCs or a T cell subset sorted from them (not recorded which). This receptor was identified in an adult woman who had mild COVID-19 (a few samples of this study predate the infection). Cell type and time point are not known. The chain employs TRBV4-2 and TRBJ1-1; TRBD1 matches 7 bases. CDR3 loop: CTSSQGQAYTEAFF. The CDR3 DNA reads as TGTACCAGCAGCCAAGGACAGGCCTACACTGAAGCTTTCTTT.